These T cell receptor beta chains were read from a single sample in a study of shared clonotypes between healthy human individuals. TCRdb's table, derived via immunoSEQ multiplex PCR, lists solely in-frame clones and lacks some. Here the sample spans under 1 million clones, 95% to 97% being singletons. Material: naive CD8+ T cells sorted from blood. Every receptor here comes from a young man in good health. CDR3s include the opening cysteine and the closing phenylalanine or tryptophan. Each record gives: J gene, V gene, CDR3 length, D gene, clone size, CDR3 protein, CDR3 DNA. A D gene is named only where the DNA matches it firmly. Clone size is shown for a subset of rows, as once, few, many or a class of expanded clone.

TRBJ2-7	TRBV7-9	15	.	.	CASSLAQGESYEQYF	TGTGCCAGCAGCTTAGCGCAAGGAGAGAGCTACGAGCAGTACTTC
TRBJ2-3	TRBV7-2	15	TRBD2	.	CATSLDSGSTDTQYF	TGTGCCACCTCCCTCGATAGCGGGAGTACAGATACGCAGTATTTT
TRBJ2-7	TRBV6-5	16	.	.	CASSYFEGTPSYEQYF	TGTGCCAGCAGTTACTTTGAGGGAACCCCATCCTACGAGCAGTACTTC
TRBJ2-2	TRBV7-9	15	.	.	CASSSRDLATGELFF	TGTGCCAGCAGCTCCCGGGACTTAGCTACCGGGGAGCTGTTTTTT
TRBJ2-7	TRBV9	16	TRBD2	.	CASSVTSGSLTYEQYF	TGTGCCAGCAGCGTGACTAGCGGATCATTAACCTACGAGCAGTACTTC
TRBJ2-7	TRBV28	14	TRBD1	.	CASSSRQGTYEQYF	TGTGCCAGCAGTTCGAGACAGGGGACCTACGAGCAGTACTTC
TRBJ2-3	TRBV29-1	15	TRBD1	.	CSVDVRGLGTDTQYF	TGCAGCGTTGACGTCAGGGGGCTCGGCACAGATACGCAGTATTTT
TRBJ1-2	TRBV28	18	TRBD1	once	CASSYLTLQGASGYGYTF	TGTGCCAGCAGCTATTTGACCTTACAGGGGGCTTCAGGATATGGCTACACCTTC
TRBJ1-1	TRBV7-9	14	TRBD1	.	CASSTDRERTEAFF	TGTGCCAGCAGCACCGACAGGGAGAGAACTGAAGCTTTCTTT
TRBJ2-7	TRBV15	15	TRBD2	.	CATSATSGRSYEQYF	TGTGCCACCAGTGCTACTAGCGGACGCTCCTACGAGCAGTACTTC
TRBJ1-5	TRBV19	15	TRBD1	.	CASTLTGTGTQPQHF	TGTGCCAGTACCTTGACCGGGACAGGCACCCAGCCCCAGCATTTT
TRBJ2-7	TRBV27	16	TRBD2	.	CASSYGTSGANYEQYF	TGTGCCAGCAGTTACGGGACTAGCGGGGCTAACTACGAGCAGTACTTC
TRBJ1-4	TRBV14	12	.	.	CASSQDLEKLFF	TGTGCCAGCAGCCAAGATCTTGAAAAACTGTTTTTT
TRBJ2-1	TRBV7-9	17	TRBD2	.	CASSRAPSGRGYNEQFF	TGTGCCAGCAGCAGGGCGCCTAGCGGGAGAGGTTACAATGAGCAGTTCTTC
TRBJ2-7	TRBV7-9	12	.	.	CASSQRSFEQYF	TGTGCCAGCAGCCAAAGGAGTTTCGAGCAGTACTTC
TRBJ2-7	TRBV29-1	13	.	once	CSVARGSFYEQYF	TGCAGCGTTGCCCGGGGGTCTTTCTACGAGCAGTACTTC
TRBJ2-3	TRBV6-5	16	TRBD2	.	CASSYSAGGYADTQYF	TGTGCCAGCAGTTACTCGGCGGGAGGATACGCAGATACGCAGTATTTT
TRBJ2-1	TRBV11-3	13	TRBD1	.	CASSYGTGNEQFF	TGTGCCAGCAGTTATGGGACAGGCAATGAGCAGTTCTTC
TRBJ2-1	TRBV9	15	TRBD2	.	CASSPSGGDVWEQFF	TGTGCCAGCAGCCCCTCCGGGGGGGACGTTTGGGAGCAGTTCTTC
TRBJ2-1	TRBV2	15	TRBD1	.	CASSDLGTEYNEQFF	TGTGCCAGCAGTGATCTTGGGACAGAATACAATGAGCAGTTCTTC
TRBJ2-7	TRBV6-6	12	.	.	CASSRVSYEQYF	TGTGCCAGCAGCAGGGTTAGCTACGAGCAGTACTTC
TRBJ1-5	TRBV2	14	TRBD1	.	CASKGTDSNQPQHF	TGTGCCAGCAAAGGGACAGATAGCAATCAGCCCCAGCATTTT
TRBJ1-2	TRBV11-2	15	.	many	CASSSKGGGLGGYTF	TGTGCCAGCAGCTCAAAAGGTGGGGGGCTCGGTGGCTACACCTTC
TRBJ2-1	TRBV4-3	15	TRBD1	.	CASSQNRGMNNEQFF	TGCGCCAGCAGCCAGAACAGGGGGATGAACAATGAGCAGTTCTTC
TRBJ1-5	TRBV27	12	.	.	CASGQPLRRQHF	TGTGCCAGCGGACAGCCTCTTAGACGGCAGCATTTT
TRBJ2-1	TRBV7-8	12	.	once	CASSKRLPEQFF	TGTGCCAGCAGCAAGAGGCTTCCGGAGCAGTTCTTC
TRBJ1-2	TRBV20-1	11	.	.	CSSRTNYGYTF	TGCAGTTCAAGAACTAACTATGGCTACACCTTC
TRBJ1-1	TRBV11-2	13	.	.	CASSLREVTEAFF	TGTGCCAGCAGCTTGAGAGAGGTGACTGAAGCTTTCTTT
TRBJ2-7	TRBV7-9	13	.	.	CASSPSEAYEQYF	TGTGCCAGCAGCCCAAGTGAGGCCTACGAGCAGTACTTC
TRBJ1-5	TRBV7-2	15	.	once	CASSLDRRVGQPQHF	TGTGCCAGCAGCCTTGACAGGCGAGTAGGACAGCCCCAGCATTTT
TRBJ2-2	TRBV19	15	TRBD1	.	CASRDRDRGNGELFF	TGTGCCAGTAGGGACCGGGACAGGGGTAACGGGGAGCTGTTTTTT
TRBJ1-1	TRBV28	14	.	.	CASSSVVGGTEAFF	TGTGCCAGCAGTTCGGTCGTAGGGGGCACTGAAGCTTTCTTT
TRBJ2-7	TRBV28	12	.	.	CASSWATYEQYF	TGTGCCAGCAGTTGGGCGACATACGAGCAGTACTTC
TRBJ2-5	TRBV5-1	13	.	.	CASSTDTQETQYF	TGCGCCAGCAGCACTGACACCCAAGAGACCCAGTACTTC
TRBJ2-7	TRBV27	14	TRBD1	once	CASRPGTGIYEQYF	TGTGCCAGCAGGCCCGGGACAGGGATTTACGAGCAGTACTTC
TRBJ1-1	TRBV15	12	.	.	CATDEEDTEAFF	TGTGCCACCGATGAGGAGGACACTGAAGCTTTCTTT
TRBJ2-7	TRBV11-3	13	.	once	CASSSPLSYEQYF	TGTGCCAGCAGCTCCCCCCTCTCCTACGAGCAGTACTTT